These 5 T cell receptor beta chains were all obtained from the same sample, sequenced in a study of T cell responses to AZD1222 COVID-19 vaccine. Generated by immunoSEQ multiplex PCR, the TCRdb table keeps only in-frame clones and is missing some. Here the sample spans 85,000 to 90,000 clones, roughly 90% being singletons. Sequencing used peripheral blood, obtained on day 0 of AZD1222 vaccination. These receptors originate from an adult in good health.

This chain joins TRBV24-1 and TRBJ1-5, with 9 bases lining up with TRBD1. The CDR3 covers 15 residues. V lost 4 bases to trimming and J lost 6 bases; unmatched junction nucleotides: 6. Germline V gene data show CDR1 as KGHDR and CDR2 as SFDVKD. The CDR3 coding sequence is TGTGCCACCAGTGACCCGGGACAGGGTGGTCAGCCCCAGCATTTT. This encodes CATSDPGQGGQPQHF.

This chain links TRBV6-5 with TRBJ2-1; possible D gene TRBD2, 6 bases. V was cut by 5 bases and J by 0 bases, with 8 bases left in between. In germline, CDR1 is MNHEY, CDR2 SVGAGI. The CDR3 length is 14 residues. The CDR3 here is CASSRGSSYNEQFF. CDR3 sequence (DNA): TGTGCCAGCAGTCGGGGGAGCTCCTACAATGAGCAGTTCTTC.

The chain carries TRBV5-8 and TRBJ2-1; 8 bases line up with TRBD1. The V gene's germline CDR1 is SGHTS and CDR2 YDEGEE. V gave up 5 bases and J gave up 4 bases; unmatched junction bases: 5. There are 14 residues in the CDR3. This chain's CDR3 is CASRKDREYNEQFF. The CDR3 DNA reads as TGTGCCAGCAGGAAGGACAGGGAGTACAATGAGCAGTTCTTC.

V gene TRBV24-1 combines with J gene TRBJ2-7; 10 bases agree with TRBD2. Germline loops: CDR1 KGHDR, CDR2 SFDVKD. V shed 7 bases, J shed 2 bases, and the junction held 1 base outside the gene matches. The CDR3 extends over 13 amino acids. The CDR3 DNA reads TGTGCCACCAGCACTAGCGGGACCTACGAGCAGTACTTC. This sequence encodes CATSTSGTYEQYF.

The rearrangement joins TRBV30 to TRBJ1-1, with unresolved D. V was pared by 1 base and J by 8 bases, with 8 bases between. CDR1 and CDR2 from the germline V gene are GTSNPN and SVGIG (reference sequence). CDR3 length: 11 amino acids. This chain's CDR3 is CAWSGPGEAFF. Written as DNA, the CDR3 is TGTGCCTGGAGTGGCCCCGGGGAAGCTTTCTTT.